This is a list of T cell receptor beta chains from one sample in a study of blood T cells in healthy people across ages. TCRdb reanalysed the 5' RACE reads using MiXCR and keeps one entry per CDR3 protein. This table has about 620,000 distinct CDR3 sequences, about 21% appearing once. Sequencing used blood. These receptors all come from a man in his 70s in good health. CDR3s include the opening cysteine and the closing phenylalanine or tryptophan. A D gene is named only where the DNA matches it firmly. Rows may omit the clone size; those that give it use once, few, many or a size class.

TRBJ2-2 | TRBD2 | TRBV5-1 | NA | TGCGCCAGCAGGGCTAGCGGGAGCGTGAACACCGGGGAGCTGTTTTTT | CASRASGSVNTGELFF
TRBJ2-3 | TRBD2 | TRBV20-1 | NA | TGCAGTGCGATCCCGGGACTAGCGGAGTTAAAGGATACGCAGTATTTT | CSAIPGLAELKDTQYF
TRBJ2-5 | TRBD2 | TRBV18 | NA | TGTGCCAGCTCGAAGGGACTAGCGGGAGGGACCGCCCAAGAGACCCAGTACTTC | CASSKGLAGGTAQETQYF
TRBJ2-3 | NA | TRBV7-8 | few | TGTGCCAGCAGCCCCTGGGACTCAGATACGCAGTATTTT | CASSPWDSDTQYF
TRBJ2-3 | NA | TRBV9 | NA | TGTGCCAGCAGCGCCTCGTTGACTAGCACAGATACGCAGTATTTT | CASSASLTSTDTQYF
TRBJ1-2 | TRBD1 | TRBV6-5 | NA | TGTGCCAGCAGTTACGGGGCCAAAATGGACAGGGGGCAGACCTTC | CASSYGAKMDRGQTF
TRBJ2-1 | NA | TRBV5-1 | NA | TGCGCCAGCAGCTTGGTCCAAGGGGGGGGAAAGTCCTACAATGAGCAGTTCTTC | CASSLVQGGGKSYNEQFF
TRBJ2-3 | TRBD1 | TRBV29-1 | NA | TGCAGCGCCGACCGGGACAGAAACACAGATACGCAGTATTTT | CSADRDRNTDTQYF
TRBJ2-1 | TRBD2 | TRBV20-1 | few | TGCAGTGCTAGAGTGGGGACTAGAGATGAGCAGTTCTTC | CSARVGTRDEQFF
TRBJ2-3 | TRBD2 | TRBV10-3 | NA | TGTGCCATCAGTGAGTCACTAGCGGGAGGTTTGGATACGCAGTATTTT | CAISESLAGGLDTQYF
TRBJ1-5 | TRBD1 | TRBV20-1 | NA | TGCAGTGCTGGCCCGTCAGGGGGGGACAATCAGCCCCAGCATTTT | CSAGPSGGDNQPQHF
TRBJ1-4 | NA | TRBV6-5 | few | TGTGCCAGCAGTTACTCGCTCCTCACGGGGGGCGCGAATGAAAAACTGTTTTTT | CASSYSLLTGGANEKLFF
TRBJ1-4 | NA | TRBV6-5 | many | TGTGCCAGCAGGGGACGTCTGGGTGAAAAACTGTTTTTT | CASRGRLGEKLFF
TRBJ2-5 | TRBD1 | TRBV4-2 | NA | TGTGCCAGCAGCCAAGCTCCCTCAGGGGGAGAGACCCAGTACTTC | CASSQAPSGGETQYF
TRBJ2-1 | NA | TRBV18 | few | TGTGCCAGCTCACGGGGGAGAGCCTCCTACAATGAGCAGTTCTTC | CASSRGRASYNEQFF
TRBJ2-7 | TRBD1 | TRBV30 | NA | TGTGCCTGGAGTGAAGGGACAGGGAGGCAGTACTTC | CAWSEGTGRQYF
TRBJ2-1 | TRBD1 | TRBV20-1 | few | TGCAGTGCTAGAGATCAGAAGAGGGACAGGAGGGTATATGAGCAGTTCTTC | CSARDQKRDRRVYEQFF
TRBJ1-1 | NA | TRBV3-1 | NA | TGTGCCGGCAGCCAAACCCAGATGAACACTGAAGCTTTCTTT | CAGSQTQMNTEAFF
TRBJ2-3 | NA | TRBV6-2/TRBV6-3 | many | TGTGCCAGCAGTTACTTGGATACGCAGTATTTT | CASSYLDTQYF
TRBJ1-1 | TRBD1 | TRBV4-1 | few | TGCGCCAGCAGCCAAGTCGGGACAGGGAACACTGAAGCTTTCTTT | CASSQVGTGNTEAFF
TRBJ2-2 | TRBD2 | TRBV20-1 | NA | TGCAGTGCTATGGCGGGAGGGCCCGGGGAGCTGTTTTTT | CSAMAGGPGELFF
TRBJ2-3 | NA | TRBV18 | NA | TGTGCCAGCTCACCACCTAGCCGCCTAAACACAGATACGCAGTATTTT | CASSPPSRLNTDTQYF